The subject of this entry is one T cell receptor beta chain. Its specific antigen is unknown. The input lacks base qualities; no much larger clone sits a single base away. Taken with the paper, the label for time point translates to: baseline, week 1 (first vaccination visit). The treatment or condition label of this sample denotes: pre-vaccination baseline after standard-of-care therapy. All donors had newly diagnosed IDH1-mutant astrocytomas of WHO grade 3 or 4 that showed loss of nuclear ATRX. The samples were drawn from NOA16, a multicentre, single-arm, open-label phase I trial in Germany that tested a mutant IDH1 peptide vaccine in humans for the first time. Blood drawn at visit V03 was used as the baseline sample for immunogenicity testing. Genomic DNA for TCRB sequencing was isolated from EDTA blood with the DNeasy Blood and Tissue Kit. The data stem from a study of a mutant IDH1 vaccine in newly diagnosed glioma (dated by TCRdb to the early 2020s). In terms of the full investigation: Of the 32 patients who were treated, 62.5% were male and around 40% were female, and the mean age was roughly 40 years. Before enrollment, patients had received standard therapy of radiotherapy alone, temozolomide alone, or radiochemotherapy with temozolomide; most received the combination. Peripheral blood was drawn at six visits: V03 (baseline), V05, V07, V10, V12 and V13. Longitudinal TCRB deep sequencing was done for 20 to 25 treated patients, wherever samples were available for exploratory analyses. Paper-wide results and their limitations: Vaccine-induced immune responses across multiple MHC alleles were detected in roughly 94% of patients. Selection of PBMC samples for TCRB deep sequencing was based on availability. Pseudoprogression seemed to be unrelated to changes in the top peripheral T cell clonotypes found by TCRB sequencing. According to the authors, sample limitations meant that analyses of patient blood samples could not be reproduced.

Libraries were constructed by the immunoSEQ multiplex PCR assay. Rearranged TCR beta chain sequences were amplified with the hsTCRB Kit following the manufacturer's protocol. Sequencing of TCRB libraries was carried out on an Illumina MiSeq. As for how the authors treated the data: The kit vendor's proprietary platform handled demultiplexing, trimming and gene mapping. As stored in TCRdb, this immuneACCESS dataset retains in-frame rearrangements with V and J assigned. A fraction of the clones does not appear; measured against another copy, unresolved V genes explain less than half of the discrepancy, and the remainder lacks a known reason. V, J and clone size derive from that table, while D and trimming were established from the DNA sequence. Within this sample are some 95,000 clones, with around three quarters of them counted one time only. The ten largest make up less than 8.5% of the sample. V ends up 4 bases short and J 4 bases short, with an unmatched junction base count of 10. The germline V gene encodes CDR1 SGDLS and CDR2 YYNGEE. The CDR3 spans 17 residues, from the cysteine through the phenylalanine. Just the 51-base CDR3 DNA is kept, in frame starting at base 1.

The V gene is TRBV9 and the J gene is TRBJ2-3; 12 junctional bases match TRBD2. This TCR was sampled from a man between 40 and 49 years old with glioma. This material consisted of PBMCs, taken from a glioma patient treated with radiotherapy, temozolomide or both. The CDR3 region: CASSSGLAGGSADTQYF. The DNA is TGTGCCAGCAGCTCCGGCCTAGCGGGAGGGAGCGCAGATACGCAGTATTTT.